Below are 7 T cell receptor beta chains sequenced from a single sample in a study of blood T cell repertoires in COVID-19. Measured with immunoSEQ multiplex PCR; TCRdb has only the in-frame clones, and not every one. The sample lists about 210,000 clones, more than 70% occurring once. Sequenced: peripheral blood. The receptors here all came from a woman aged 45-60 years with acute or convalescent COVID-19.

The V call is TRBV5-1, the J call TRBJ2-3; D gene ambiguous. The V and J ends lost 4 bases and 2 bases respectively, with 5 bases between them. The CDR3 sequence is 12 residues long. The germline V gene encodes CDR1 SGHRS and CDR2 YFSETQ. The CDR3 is CASSLPTDTQYF. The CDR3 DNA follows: TGCGCCAGCAGCCTCCCCACAGATACGCAGTATTTT.

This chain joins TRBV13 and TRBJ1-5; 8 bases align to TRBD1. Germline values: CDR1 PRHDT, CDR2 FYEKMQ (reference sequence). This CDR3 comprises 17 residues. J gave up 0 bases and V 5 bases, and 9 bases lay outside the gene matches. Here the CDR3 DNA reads TGTGCCAGCAGCAACAGGGGGAAGGGGTATAGCAATCAGCCCCAGCATTTT. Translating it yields CASSNRGKGYSNQPQHF.

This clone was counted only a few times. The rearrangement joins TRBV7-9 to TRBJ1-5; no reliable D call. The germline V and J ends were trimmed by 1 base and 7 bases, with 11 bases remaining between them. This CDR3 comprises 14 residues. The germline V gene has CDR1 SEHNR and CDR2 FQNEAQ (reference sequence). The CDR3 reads CASSLDSSGQPQHF. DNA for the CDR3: TGTGCCAGCAGCTTAGACAGCAGTGGACAGCCCCAGCATTTT.

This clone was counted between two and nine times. CDR3 sequence: CASSLMAGRTDTQYF. The CDR3 region has the DNA TGTGCCAGCAGCTTAATGGCGGGTCGCACAGATACGCAGTATTTT. The genes are TRBV7-3 and TRBJ2-3; TRBD2 is a possible D gene (5 bases). Trimming removed 1 base at V and 1 base at J, with 9 bases between. This CDR3 has 15 residues. The V gene's germline CDR1 is SGHTA and CDR2 FQGTGA.

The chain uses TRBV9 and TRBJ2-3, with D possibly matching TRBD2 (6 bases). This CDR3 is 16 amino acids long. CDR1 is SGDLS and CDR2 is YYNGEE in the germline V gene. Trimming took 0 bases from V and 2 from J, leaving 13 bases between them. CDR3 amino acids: CASSVETGDYTDTQYF. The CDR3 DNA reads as TGTGCCAGCAGCGTAGAAACGGGAGACTACACAGATACGCAGTATTTT.

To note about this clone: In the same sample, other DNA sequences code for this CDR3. CDR3 residues: CASSSGGTYEQYF. In nucleotides, the CDR3 is TGTGCCAGCAGCTCGGGGGGAACCTACGAGCAGTACTTC. This rearrangement joins TRBV7-6 to TRBJ2-7; 7 bases align to TRBD2. CDR1 and CDR2 (germline): SGHVS, FNYEAQ. The CDR3 runs 13 residues. With 4 bases clipped from V and 2 bases from J, the junction kept 2 bases outside the gene matches. The full variable domain, with the rest looked up from reference TRBV7-6 and TRBJ2-7, is GAGVSQSPRYKVTKRGQDVALRCDPISGHVSLYWYRQALGQGPEFLTYFNYEAQQDKSGLPNDRFSAERPEGSISTLTIQRTEQRDSAMYRCASSSGGTYEQYFGPGTRLTVT.

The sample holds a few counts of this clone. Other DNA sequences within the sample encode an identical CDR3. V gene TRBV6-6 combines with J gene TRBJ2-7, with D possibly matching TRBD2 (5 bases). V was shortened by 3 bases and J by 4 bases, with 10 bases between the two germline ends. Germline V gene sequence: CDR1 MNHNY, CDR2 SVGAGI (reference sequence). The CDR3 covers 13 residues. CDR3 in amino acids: CASSYKGEYEQYF. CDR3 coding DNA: TGTGCCAGCAGTTATAAGGGAGAATACGAGCAGTACTTC.